Listed below are T cell receptor beta chains from one sample, sequenced in a study of regulatory T cells in long-lasting Graves disease. TCRdb analysed the multiplex PCR reads with MiXCR anew, one entry per CDR3 protein. Of a few hundred thousand distinct CDR3 sequences listed, around a quarter are singletons. Here the sequenced sample was peripheral blood mononuclear cells (PBMCs), taken when the disease was refractory, from a patient treated with antithyroid drugs. These receptors all come from a female donor with Graves disease. The CDR3 runs from the conserved cysteine through the conserved F or W. The D gene is left open where the match is weak. Clone size, where shown, is once, few, many, or a class for clones that have expanded.

CDR3 protein,V gene,D gene,J gene,clone size
CASSFPGQRNTGELFF,TRBV28,-,TRBJ2-2,many
CSVGMTGTSDYEQYF,TRBV29-1,-,TRBJ2-7,few
CSATPIRGGNTEAFF,TRBV20-1,TRBD1,TRBJ1-1,few
CASSLSGTGEKLFF,TRBV28,TRBD1,TRBJ1-4,many
CASSQVLTGDTEAFF,TRBV3-1,TRBD1,TRBJ1-1,many
CASSSYTKSYEQYF,TRBV6-2/TRBV6-3,-,TRBJ2-7,-
CASSSPGTGVSGELFF,TRBV28,TRBD1,TRBJ2-2,-
CASGGYIGSYEQYF,TRBV28,-,TRBJ2-7,-
CASSYSKPSNTEAFF,TRBV6-2/TRBV6-3,-,TRBJ1-1,-
CAIETGNGGELFF,TRBV6-1,TRBD1,TRBJ2-2,few
CASRLAKTGYEQYF,TRBV2,-,TRBJ2-7,-
CALDRMEQYF,TRBV30,-,TRBJ2-7,-
CSVDPDRVGYTF,TRBV29-1,-,TRBJ1-2,-
CASSQLGTTDEQFF,TRBV6-1,-,TRBJ2-1,-
CATSRDLTGGETQYF,TRBV15,TRBD2,TRBJ2-5,-
CASSARTSGRWGDTQYF,TRBV11-2,TRBD2,TRBJ2-3,-
CASRPGPGQPNTEAFF,TRBV4-1,-,TRBJ1-1,few
CASSLRTGGGYGYTF,TRBV27,TRBD1,TRBJ1-2,-
CASSSYRDRGGEQYF,TRBV5-1,TRBD1,TRBJ2-7,-
CASSQGTLRETQYF,TRBV3-1,-,TRBJ2-5,-
CASSYLAGPPRTGELFF,TRBV6-9,TRBD2,TRBJ2-2,-
CASSRFGDGTGELFF,TRBV5-1,-,TRBJ2-2,few
CSASLGGSGNTIYF,TRBV20-1,-,TRBJ1-3,-
CASSPHLAGGSYNEQFF,TRBV7-2,TRBD2,TRBJ2-1,few
CASSAGANTEAFF,TRBV14,-,TRBJ1-1,-
CASRYRLADPYEQYF,TRBV6-2/TRBV6-3,TRBD2,TRBJ2-7,many
CASSSTSHKPLETQYF,TRBV7-9,-,TRBJ2-5,once
CASSPGGQGDVEAFF,TRBV28,TRBD1,TRBJ1-1,many
CASSVDPQSGSSYEQYF,TRBV9,TRBD2,TRBJ2-7,-
CASSPPKGNTEAFF,TRBV18,-,TRBJ1-1,-
CASRGTGVEQPQHF,TRBV2,TRBD1,TRBJ1-5,many
CATSDFRAGGSETQYF,TRBV24-1,TRBD2,TRBJ2-5,few
CASSPSRGANTEAFF,TRBV18,-,TRBJ1-1,few
CASTDTSGRFDEQYF,TRBV6-1,TRBD2,TRBJ2-7,many
CASTPRVWTSGIGGDNEQFF,TRBV27,TRBD2,TRBJ2-1,-
CASSLGRAYNEKLFF,TRBV5-1,-,TRBJ1-4,few
CASSLGGAETGANVLTF,TRBV7-9,-,TRBJ2-6,-
CAISSGKAPLHF,TRBV10-3,-,TRBJ1-6,few
CASNGVSSPLHF,TRBV28,-,TRBJ1-6,many
CAWTPQGYGYTF,TRBV30,-,TRBJ1-2,few
CSADNDRGRGETQYF,TRBV20-1,TRBD1,TRBJ2-5,-
CASSLMTRTGAFNEKLFF,TRBV5-1,TRBD1,TRBJ1-4,-
CASTTGTMPYEQYF,TRBV28,-,TRBJ2-7,many
CAISASGRKDKNIQYF,TRBV10-3,TRBD2,TRBJ2-4,few
CATGEGAEQYF,TRBV24-1,TRBD1,TRBJ2-7,few